The clone carrying this T cell receptor (beta chain) was counted a single time. Its antigen is currently unknown. This record comes from a study of OX40 agonist ivuxolimab in advanced cancers. Study-wide results and caveats: Partial responders at 0.1-3.0 mg/kg had among the lowest clonal expansion. On average, CD8+ T cells showed a greater number of expanded clones than CD4+.

Libraries were prepared by immunoSEQ multiplex PCR; TCRdb keeps only in-frame clonotypes and omits some of them. The data hold 60,000 to 70,000 clones, with under 95% observed a single time. The CDR3 totals 15 residues. The V gene lost 5 bases and the J gene lost 2 bases, with 13 bases spanning the gap. Germline V gene sequence: CDR1 SGHVS, CDR2 FNYEAQ. This clonotype was obtained from an adult with an advanced solid tumor such as melanoma, head and neck, liver or kidney cancer. The sequenced sample was CD4+ or CD8+ T cells sorted from blood, obtained in a trial of the OX40 agonist ivuxolimab. V usage is TRBV7-6 and J usage is TRBJ1-5; D may be TRBD1 (6 bases). CDR3 amino acids: CASSLYRDGNQPQHF. The CDR3 region has the DNA TGTGCCAGCAGCCTTTACAGGGATGGCAATCAGCCCCAGCATTTT.